This T cell receptor (beta chain) was profiled in a study of blood T cell repertoires in COVID-19. Study-wide background: The samples span acute and convalescent COVID-19 from the United States, Italy and Spain. Sources were T cells, B-cell-depleted T cells, or PBMCs; the material itself was cDNA or gDNA.

Cohorts were determined from participant-reported clinical history. Each recovered donor of Cohort 3 presented with two negative PCRs, clearance, or symptom resolution. TCRdb's table, derived via immunoSEQ multiplex PCR, lists solely in-frame clones and lacks some. The table includes around 400,000 clones, around 83% detected once. V lost 7 bases to trimming and J lost 7 bases; unmatched junction nucleotides: 20. Germline V lookup: CDR1 LNHDA, CDR2 SQIVND (reference sequence). This CDR3 region has 18 residues. The genes are TRBV19 and TRBJ1-2; 11 positions agree with TRBD1. The sequencing sample was made of PBMCs or T cells enriched from blood (not recorded which). The origin of this receptor is a woman aged 45-65 years who had recovered from COVID-19. This chain's CDR3 is CASTPPLGQGAPVAGYTF. CDR3 sequence (DNA): TGTGCCAGTACCCCACCACTCGGACAGGGGGCGCCGGTGGCTGGCTACACCTTC.